This TCR beta chain was sequenced in a study of early T cells in non-severe SARS-CoV-2 infection listed by TCRdb under 2021. Regarding the study in general: Because TCR sequencing relied on bulk RNA taken from unsorted whole blood, pairing of alpha and beta chains was not possible.

Libraries were made using 5' RACE. Sequenced on a NextSeq 500. The TCR library protocol attached unique molecular identifiers to individual cDNA molecules to correct for sequencing error and PCR bias. Both TCR alpha and beta chains were sequenced, and tight co-correlation was observed between alpha and beta sequence abundances in each sample. On the study's bioinformatics: Decombinator V4 was used to annotate the V gene, J gene and CDR3 of the TCR sequences. TCRs were defined as expanded if a significant change between any two time points was detected under a Poisson model with p below 0.0001. Abundances of TCRs were expressed as counts per million after normalisation to the total number of TCRs sequenced in each sample. MAIT TCRs were defined by TRAV1-2 paired with TRAJ12, TRAJ20 or TRAJ33, and iNKT TCRs by TRAV10 paired with TRAJ18. VDJdb, accessed 1 November 2021, was searched for CMV, EBV and SARS-CoV-2 annotated TCRs, with TCRs annotated for multiple antigens excluded. The public reads were reprocessed in TCRdb via fastp at Q25 and MiXCR, keeping in-frame beta chains. When rows share a CDR3 protein, they turn into one entry using the most common DNA and genes. These V and J calls derive from TCRdb rather than the authors' analysis. The sample has 70,000 to 85,000 distinct CDR3 sequences on record, roughly an eighth of them singletons. 6% of the sample rests with the top ten.

A case-control design nested within a healthcare worker cohort in London, UK, was used, with weekly nasopharyngeal swab PCR tests and blood sampling performed. Healthcare workers were recruited between 23 and 31 March 2020, during the week of the UK lockdown, and were followed weekly for up to roughly 15 weeks. This clonotype was picked up many times. This clone's antigen is unknown. Per-nucleotide qualities are absent, and no much larger clonotype sits a single base away. Germline trimming: 6 bases from V, 4 bases from J; junction bases outside gene matches: 8. CDR1 and CDR2, looked up from the germline V gene, are MNHNS and SASEGT. Its CDR3 holds 17 amino acids, cysteine through phenylalanine. Only CDR3 DNA is held: 51 bases, read in frame from base 1. The paper's findings and limits, for the study overall: Matching against VDJdb was skewed toward anti-spike CD8 responses, likely underestimated virus-specific expansions, and missed private and CD4 specificities.

The chain links TRBV6-1 with TRBJ2-2, with 13 junctional bases fitting TRBD2. Specimen: whole blood. This clonotype was obtained from an adult who was a healthcare worker with PCR-confirmed SARS-CoV-2 infection or an uninfected control (not recorded which). The nucleotide sequence is given as TGTGCCAGCAGAGGACTAGCGGGAGTTCGGAGCACCGGGGAGCTGTTTTTT. Its product reads: CASRGLAGVRSTGELFF.